The TCR beta chain described here comes from a study of T cell repertoires in cytomegalovirus infection (dated 2019 in TCRdb). For the study in its entirety: Donor HLA type was relevant to the analysis, as public TCR beta signatures indicated carriage of CMV infection together with the matching HLA type.

This clonotype has just a few counts. It has no known antigen specificity. No quality values exist for individual bases; no much larger clone is one base distant. Overall study outcomes, separate from this receptor: The ex vivo response was dominated by HLA-C-restricted CMV-specific TCR beta clonotypes, and the single most frequent clonotype in two of eight donors was supplied by these HLA-C-restricted clonotypes. In both this cohort and an independent roughly 350-donor cohort, the cumulative frequency of public TCR beta family members distinguished carriers of CMV infection plus the relevant HLA type.

Instrument on record: Illumina HiSeq 1500. The public reads were reanalyzed by TCRdb: fastp trimming at Q25, MiXCR alignment, in-frame beta chains only. Each entry merges the rows of one CDR3 protein and shows their most common DNA and genes. The table for this sample lists roughly 300,000 distinct CDR3 sequences; more than 8% of them were counted only once. Clones ranked in the top ten supply approximately 4.7% of the sample. The TCR originated in a human donor in good health (CMV status not recorded). Some clones in this sample may be carry-over from other donors' samples. Sequenced sample: PBMCs.

The CDR3 region: CASSTQLQDTQYF. The DNA is TGTGCCAGCAGCACCCAACTTCAAGATACGCAGTATTTT. The chain couples TRBV11-2 to TRBJ2-3, with an unclear D gene assignment. V is pared back by 5 bases and J by 5 bases, with 11 bases lying between the germline termini. From cysteine to phenylalanine, the CDR3 is 13 amino acids long. Only the CDR3 portion is preserved as DNA: 39 bases, with reading frame beginning at the first base. CDR1 is given as SGHAT and CDR2 as FQNNGV, both from the germline V gene.